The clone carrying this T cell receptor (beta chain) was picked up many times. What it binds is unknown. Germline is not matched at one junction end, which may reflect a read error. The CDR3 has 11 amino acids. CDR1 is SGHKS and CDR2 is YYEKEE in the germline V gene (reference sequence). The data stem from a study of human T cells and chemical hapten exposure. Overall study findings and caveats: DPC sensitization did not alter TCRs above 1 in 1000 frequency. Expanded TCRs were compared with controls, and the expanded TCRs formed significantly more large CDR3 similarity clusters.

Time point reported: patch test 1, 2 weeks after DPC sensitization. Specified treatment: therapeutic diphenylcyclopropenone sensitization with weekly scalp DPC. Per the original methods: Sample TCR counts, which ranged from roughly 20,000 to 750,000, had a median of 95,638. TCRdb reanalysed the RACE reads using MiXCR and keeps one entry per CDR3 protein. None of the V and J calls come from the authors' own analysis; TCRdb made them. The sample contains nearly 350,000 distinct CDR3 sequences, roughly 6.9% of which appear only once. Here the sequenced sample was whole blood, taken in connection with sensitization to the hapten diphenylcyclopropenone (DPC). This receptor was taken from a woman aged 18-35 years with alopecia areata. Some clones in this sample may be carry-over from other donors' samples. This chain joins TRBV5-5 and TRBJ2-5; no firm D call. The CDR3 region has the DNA TGTGCCAGCAGTTTGGTGGAGACCCAGTACTTC. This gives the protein CASSLVETQYF.